This T cell receptor (beta chain) was observed in a study of blood T cells in healthy people across ages. Details on this clonotype: The target antigen is unknown.

Study observations and caveats: Researchers deemed the diversity estimates from one million T cells underestimates.

Then a second PCR, running roughly 7 to 11 cycles, was carried out with a sample-barcoded 5' primer and a J-beta primer mix. TCRdb independently ran MiXCR on the 5' RACE reads; one entry per CDR3 protein. The data contain about 1.4 million distinct CDR3 sequences, roughly 60% of them seen just once; the ten biggest clones take up 6.5% to 8.5%. This CDR3 region has 16 residues. CDR1 and CDR2 from the germline V gene are LNHNV and YYDKDF (reference sequence). The ends were cut back, 8 bases at V and 1 base at J, with 19 bases in the middle. The clonotype comes from a man aged 18 to 35 in good health. The sequencing sample was made of blood. The V gene is TRBV15, the J gene TRBJ2-3, with D perhaps assigned TRBD1 or TRBD2 (6 bases each). DNA of the CDR3: TGTGCCACCCTACCCGCCCACAGGGAGGGCACAGATACGCAGTATTTT. Its translation: CATLPAHREGTDTQYF.